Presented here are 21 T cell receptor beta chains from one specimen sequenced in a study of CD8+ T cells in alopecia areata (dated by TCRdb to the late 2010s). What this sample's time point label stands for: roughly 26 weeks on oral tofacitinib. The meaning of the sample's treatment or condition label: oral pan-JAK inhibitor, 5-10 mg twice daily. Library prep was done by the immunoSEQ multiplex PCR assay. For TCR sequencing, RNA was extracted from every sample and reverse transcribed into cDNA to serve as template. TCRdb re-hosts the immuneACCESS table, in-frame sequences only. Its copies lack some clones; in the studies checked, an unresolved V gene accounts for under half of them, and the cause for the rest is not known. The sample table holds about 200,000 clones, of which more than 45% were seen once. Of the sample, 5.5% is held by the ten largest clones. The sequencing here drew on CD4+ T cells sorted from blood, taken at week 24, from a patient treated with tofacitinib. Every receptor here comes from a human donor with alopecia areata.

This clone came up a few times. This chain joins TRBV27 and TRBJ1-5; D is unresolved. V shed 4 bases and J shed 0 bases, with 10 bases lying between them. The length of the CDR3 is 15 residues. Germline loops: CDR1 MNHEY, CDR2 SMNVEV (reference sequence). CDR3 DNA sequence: TGTGCCAGCAGTTACGCGGTAAATAGCAATCAGCCCCAGCATTTT. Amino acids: CASSYAVNSNQPQHF.

This chain's CDR3 is CASSFRAEYGYTF. The CDR3 DNA sequence: TGTGCCAGCAGTTTTCGGGCAGAATATGGCTACACCTTC. The rearrangement links TRBV28 to TRBJ1-2; no clear D. Germline V CDR1 and CDR2: MDHEN, SYDVKM. The CDR3 extends over 13 amino acids. V dropped 3 bases and J dropped 5 bases, with 10 bases sitting between them.

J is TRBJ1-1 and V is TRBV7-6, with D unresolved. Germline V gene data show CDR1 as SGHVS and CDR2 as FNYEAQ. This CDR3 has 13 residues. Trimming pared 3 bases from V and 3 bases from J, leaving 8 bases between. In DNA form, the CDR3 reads TGTGCCAGCAGCTTTGAGCCTGACACTGAAGCTTTCTTT. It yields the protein CASSFEPDTEAFF.

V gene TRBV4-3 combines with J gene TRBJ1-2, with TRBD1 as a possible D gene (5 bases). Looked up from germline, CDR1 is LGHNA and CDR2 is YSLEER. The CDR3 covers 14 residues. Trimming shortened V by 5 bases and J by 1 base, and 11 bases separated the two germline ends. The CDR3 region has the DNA TGCGCCAGCAGCGGGGGGGGTGATAACTATGGCTACACCTTC. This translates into CASSGGGDNYGYTF.

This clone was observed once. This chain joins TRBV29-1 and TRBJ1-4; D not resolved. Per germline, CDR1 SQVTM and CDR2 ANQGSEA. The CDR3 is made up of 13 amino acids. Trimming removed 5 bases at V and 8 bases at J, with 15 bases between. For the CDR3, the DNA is TGCAGCGTTTTTCTCGCCTCGGGGGAAAAACTGTTTTTT. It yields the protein CSVFLASGEKLFF.

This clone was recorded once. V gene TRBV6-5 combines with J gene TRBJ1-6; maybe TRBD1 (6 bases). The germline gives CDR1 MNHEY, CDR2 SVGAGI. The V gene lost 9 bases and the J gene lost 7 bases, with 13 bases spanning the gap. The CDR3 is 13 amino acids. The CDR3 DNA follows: TGTGCCAGTTCTCAAGGGGGAAATTCACCCCTCCACTTT. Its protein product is CASSQGGNSPLHF.

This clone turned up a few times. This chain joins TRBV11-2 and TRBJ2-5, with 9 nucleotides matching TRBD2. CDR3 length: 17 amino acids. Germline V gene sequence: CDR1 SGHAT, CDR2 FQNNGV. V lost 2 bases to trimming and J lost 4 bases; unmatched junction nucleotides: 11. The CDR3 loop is CASSLRPGLASGETQYF. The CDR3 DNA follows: TGTGCCAGCAGCTTAAGACCGGGACTAGCATCTGGAGAGACCCAGTACTTC.

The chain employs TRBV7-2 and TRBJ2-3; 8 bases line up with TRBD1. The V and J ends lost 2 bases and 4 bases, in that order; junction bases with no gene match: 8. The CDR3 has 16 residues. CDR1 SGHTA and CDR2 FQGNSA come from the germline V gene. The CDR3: CASSLSGRGRSDTQYF. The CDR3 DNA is TGTGCCAGCAGCTTAAGTGGCAGGGGGCGTTCAGATACGCAGTATTTT.

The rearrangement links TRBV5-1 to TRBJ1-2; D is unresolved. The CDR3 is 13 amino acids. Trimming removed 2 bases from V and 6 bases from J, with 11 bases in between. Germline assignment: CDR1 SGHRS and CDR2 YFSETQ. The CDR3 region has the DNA TGCGCCAGCAGCTTTTTAAGTCAGAATGGCTACACCTTC. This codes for CASSFLSQNGYTF.

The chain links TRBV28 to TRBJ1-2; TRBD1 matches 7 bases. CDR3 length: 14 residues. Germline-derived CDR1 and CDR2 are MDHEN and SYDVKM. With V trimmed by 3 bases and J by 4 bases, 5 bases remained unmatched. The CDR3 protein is CASSLGQRGYGYTF. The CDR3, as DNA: TGTGCCAGCAGTTTGGGACAGCGCGGCTATGGCTACACCTTC.

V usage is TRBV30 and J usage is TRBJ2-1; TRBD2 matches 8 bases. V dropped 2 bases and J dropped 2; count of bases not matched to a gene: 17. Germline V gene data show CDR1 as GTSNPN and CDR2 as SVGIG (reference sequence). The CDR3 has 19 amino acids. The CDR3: CAWSPWGASGQPPYNEQFF. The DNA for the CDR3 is TGTGCCTGGAGTCCCTGGGGGGCTAGCGGGCAACCGCCCTACAATGAGCAGTTCTTC.

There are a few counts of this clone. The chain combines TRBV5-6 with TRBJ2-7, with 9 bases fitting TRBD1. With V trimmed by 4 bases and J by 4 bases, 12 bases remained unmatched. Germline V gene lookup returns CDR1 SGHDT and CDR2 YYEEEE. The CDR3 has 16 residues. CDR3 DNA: TGTGCCAGCAGCGGCGCACCGGACAGGGGATCGTACGAGCAGTACTTC. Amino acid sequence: CASSGAPDRGSYEQYF.

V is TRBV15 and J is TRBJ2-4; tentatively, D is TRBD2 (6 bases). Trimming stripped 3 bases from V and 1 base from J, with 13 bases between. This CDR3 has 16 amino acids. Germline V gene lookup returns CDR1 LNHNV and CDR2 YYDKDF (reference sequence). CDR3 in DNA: TGTGCCACCAGCAGGCGGGGCTCCGGGGCCAAAAACATTCAGTACTTC. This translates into CATSRRGSGAKNIQYF.

The CDR3: CATSRVQGNQPQHF. The CDR3 DNA reads TGTGCCACCAGCAGAGTACAGGGGAATCAGCCCCAGCATTTT. This rearrangement joins TRBV15 to TRBJ1-5; TRBD1 matches 7 bases. V trimming: 1 base; J trimming: 4 bases; junction bases outside the gene matches: 1. The CDR3 totals 14 residues. Germline CDR1 LNHNV, CDR2 YYDKDF (reference sequence).

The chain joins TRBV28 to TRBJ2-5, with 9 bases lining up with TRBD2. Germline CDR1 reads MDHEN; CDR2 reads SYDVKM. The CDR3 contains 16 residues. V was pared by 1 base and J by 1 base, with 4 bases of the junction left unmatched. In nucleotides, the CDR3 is TGTGCCAGCAGTTTATCCCGACTAGCGGTCCAAGAGACCCAGTACTTC. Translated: CASSLSRLAVQETQYF.

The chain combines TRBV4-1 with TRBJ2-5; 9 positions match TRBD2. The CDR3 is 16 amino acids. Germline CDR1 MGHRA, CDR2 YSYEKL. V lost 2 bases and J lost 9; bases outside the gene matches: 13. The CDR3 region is CASSQKPGTSSSSQYF. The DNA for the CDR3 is TGCGCCAGCAGCCAAAAGCCCGGGACTAGCAGTTCTTCCCAGTACTTC.

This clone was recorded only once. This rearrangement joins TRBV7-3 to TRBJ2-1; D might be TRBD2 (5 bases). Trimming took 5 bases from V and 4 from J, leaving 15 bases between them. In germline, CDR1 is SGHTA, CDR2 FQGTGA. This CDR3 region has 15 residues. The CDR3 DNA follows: TGTGCCAGCAGCCCTATGGGAGTTCGGTACAATGAGCAGTTCTTC. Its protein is CASSPMGVRYNEQFF.

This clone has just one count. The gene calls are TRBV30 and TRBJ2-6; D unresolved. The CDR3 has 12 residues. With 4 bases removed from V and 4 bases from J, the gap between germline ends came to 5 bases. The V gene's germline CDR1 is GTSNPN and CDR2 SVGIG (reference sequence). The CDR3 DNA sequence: TGTGCCTGGATAAACGGGGCCAACGTCCTGACTTTC. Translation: CAWINGANVLTF.

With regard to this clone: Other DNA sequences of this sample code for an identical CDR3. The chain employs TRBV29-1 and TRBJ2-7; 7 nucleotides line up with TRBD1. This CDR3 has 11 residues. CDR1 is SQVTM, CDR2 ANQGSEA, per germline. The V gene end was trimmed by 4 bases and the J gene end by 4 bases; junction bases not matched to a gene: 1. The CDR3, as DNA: TGCAGCGTTGTCAGGGGGTACGAGCAGTACTTC. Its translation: CSVVRGYEQYF.

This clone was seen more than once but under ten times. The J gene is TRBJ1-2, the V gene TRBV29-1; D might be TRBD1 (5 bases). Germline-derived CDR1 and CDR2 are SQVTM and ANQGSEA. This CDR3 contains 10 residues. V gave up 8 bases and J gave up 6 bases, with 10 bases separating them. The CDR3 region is CSWGEDGYTF. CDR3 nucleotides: TGCAGCTGGGGGGAGGATGGCTACACCTTC. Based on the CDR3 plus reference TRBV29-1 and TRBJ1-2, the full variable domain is SAVISQKPSRDICQRGTSLTIQCQVDSQVTMMFWYRQQPGQSLTLIATANQGSEATYESGFVIDKFPISRPNLTFSTLTVSNMSPEDSSIYLCSWGEDGYTFGSGTRLTVV.

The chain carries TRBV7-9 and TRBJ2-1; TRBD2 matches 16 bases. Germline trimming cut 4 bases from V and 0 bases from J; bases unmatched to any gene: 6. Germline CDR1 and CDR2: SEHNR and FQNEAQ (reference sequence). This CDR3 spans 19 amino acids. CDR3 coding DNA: TGTGCCAGCAGCTCCACCGGGACTAGCGGGAGGGCCTCCTACAATGAGCAGTTCTTC. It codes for CASSSTGTSGRASYNEQFF.